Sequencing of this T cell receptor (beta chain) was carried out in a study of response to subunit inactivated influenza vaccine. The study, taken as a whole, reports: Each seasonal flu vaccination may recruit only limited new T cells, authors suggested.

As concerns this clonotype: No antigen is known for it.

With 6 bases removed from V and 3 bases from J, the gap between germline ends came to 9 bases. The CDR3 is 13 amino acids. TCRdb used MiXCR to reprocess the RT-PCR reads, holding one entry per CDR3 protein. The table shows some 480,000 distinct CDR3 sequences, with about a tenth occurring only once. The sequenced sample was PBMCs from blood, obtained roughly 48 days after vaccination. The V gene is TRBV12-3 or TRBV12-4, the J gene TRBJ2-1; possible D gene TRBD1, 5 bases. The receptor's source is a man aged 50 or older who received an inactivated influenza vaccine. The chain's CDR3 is CASRPDSYNEQFF. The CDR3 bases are TGTGCCAGCAGACCTGACAGCTACAATGAGCAGTTCTTC.